These 7 T cell receptor beta chains originate from one sample sequenced in a study of blood T cells in healthy people across ages. A sample-barcoded 5' primer and a J-beta primer mix were used in a second PCR of roughly 7 to 11 cycles. From the 5' RACE reads, TCRdb called clonotypes with MiXCR, one entry per CDR3 protein. The profile shows roughly 1.4 million distinct CDR3 sequences, almost 60% of them singletons. Sequenced sample: blood. These receptors originate from a man younger than 30 in good health.

V is TRBV15 and J is TRBJ2-4; D could derive from TRBD1 or TRBD2 (5 bases each). V lost 8 bases to trimming and J lost 3 bases, with 14 bases between them. CDR3 length equals 14 residues. CDR1 and CDR2 (germline): LNHNV, YYDKDF (reference sequence). CDR3 residues: CATGLVGDKNIQYF. As DNA, the CDR3 is TGTGCCACCGGGCTAGTGGGGGACAAAAACATTCAGTACTTC.

The table lists this clonotype with a few counts. J is TRBJ1-2 and V is TRBV19, with TRBD1 identical over 8 bases. The ends lost 1 base at V and 8 bases at J; junction bases unmatched: 3. In germline, CDR1 is LNHDA, CDR2 SQIVND (reference sequence). The CDR3 runs to 13 residues. CDR3 residues: CASSIVGQGGYTF. CDR3 sequence (DNA): TGTGCCAGTAGTATAGTCGGACAGGGAGGCTACACCTTC.

This chain uses TRBV4-1 with TRBJ1-6; 9 nucleotides line up with TRBD1. From germline, CDR1 is MGHRA and CDR2 YSYEKL. V gave up 1 base and J gave up 9 bases; unmatched junction bases: 13. The CDR3 contains 18 residues. The CDR3 DNA reads as TGCGCCAGCAGCCAAGTTGGGGGACAGGGATCGAGGATTTCACCCCTCCACTTT. Amino acid sequence: CASSQVGGQGSRISPLHF.

This rearrangement joins TRBV10-3 to TRBJ2-7, with TRBD2 matching over 12 bases. Germline loops: CDR1 ENHRY, CDR2 SYGVKD. The CDR3 is 17 residues long. The J segment lost 5 bases and the V segment lost 2 bases, leaving 10 bases of the junction unmatched. CDR3 sequence reads: CAISETKTSGSKDEQYF. CDR3 DNA sequence: TGTGCCATCAGTGAGACTAAGACTAGCGGGAGTAAGGACGAGCAGTACTTC.

The chain couples TRBV4-1 to TRBJ2-7; perhaps TRBD2 as D (5 bases). V lost 0 bases, J lost 0 bases, and 9 bases lay in between. The germline CDR1 and CDR2 sequences are MGHRA and YSYEKL. This CDR3 has 15 amino acids. CDR3 bases: TGCGCCAGCAGCCAAGAAAAGCGGAGCTCCTACGAGCAGTACTTC. This encodes CASSQEKRSSYEQYF.

The table lists this clonotype with a few counts. The rearrangement joins TRBV10-3 to TRBJ2-2, with D maybe TRBD2 (6 bases). V gave up 6 bases and J gave up 9 bases, with 14 bases separating them. This CDR3 has 13 residues. CDR1 and CDR2 (germline): ENHRY, SYGVKD. CDR3 protein: CAIRGLLGRELFF. The CDR3 DNA sequence: TGTGCCATCAGGGGACTTTTGGGCCGGGAGCTGTTTTTT.

The J gene is TRBJ2-3, the V gene TRBV9, with a tentative D call TRBD2 (6 bases). The germline V and J ends were trimmed by 3 bases and 2 bases, with 19 bases remaining between them. The CDR3 is 17 residues long. The germline gives CDR1 SGDLS, CDR2 YYNGEE. The CDR3 loop reads CASSALFRGEDTDTQYF. The CDR3 DNA is TGTGCCAGCAGCGCTCTCTTCCGCGGGGAGGACACAGATACGCAGTATTTT.